Shown below are 29 T cell receptor beta chains from a single sample sequenced in a study of regulatory T cells in long-lasting Graves disease (dated by TCRdb to the early 2020s). In the paper's terms, the time point label means: persistent/refractory GD, antithyroid drugs over 5 years with positive TRAb. For both TCR sequencing and RNA sequencing, RNA was extracted from PBMCs in TRIzol. The method behind the library was multiplex PCR. TCRdb names Illumina HiSeq 4000 as the instrument used. iRepertoire HTBI primers and Arm-PCR amplification of CDR3 regions were used to construct TCR beta libraries. TCRdb reran the public reads through fastp at Q25 and MiXCR, keeping productive beta chains. Merged by CDR3 protein, the rows form single entries marked with the most common genes and DNA. This sample comprises roughly 400,000 distinct CDR3 sequences, under 25% of them detected only once. 20% of the sample lies in the top ten.

The specimen comprised peripheral blood mononuclear cells (PBMCs), sampled when the disease was refractory, from a patient treated with antithyroid drugs. The receptors here all came from a female donor with Graves disease.

This clonotype was found a few times. The chain has TRBV11-2 and TRBJ1-1; 11 bases match TRBD1. The CDR3 runs to 15 residues. Germline CDR1 SGHAT, CDR2 FQNNGV. The V and J ends lost 1 base and 6 bases, in that order; junction bases with no gene match: 4. Written as DNA, the CDR3 is TGTGCCAGCAGCTTAGGGACAGGGGGCGCATCTGAAGCTTTCTTT. It encodes CASSLGTGGASEAFF. Full variable domain (missing parts from reference TRBV11-2 and TRBJ1-1): EAGVAQSPRYKIIEKRQSVAFWCNPISGHATLYWYQQILGQGPKLLIQFQNNGVVDDSQLPKDRFSAERLKGVDSTLKIQPAKLEDSAVYLCASSLGTGGASEAFFGQGTRLTVV.

The chain carries TRBV3-1 and TRBJ1-5; D is uncertain. The length of the CDR3 is 14 residues. CDR1 and CDR2 (germline): LGHDT, YNNKEL (reference sequence). Between the trimmed V and J ends, which lost 3 bases and 6 bases, there was a span of 12 bases. In DNA, the CDR3 is TGTGCCAGCAGCCACTCGGGTAGTACTCAGCCCCAGCATTTT. Its protein is CASSHSGSTQPQHF.

Regarding this clonotype: At one boundary the junction diverges from the germline segment, which might be a read error. The gene calls are TRBV5-1 and TRBJ1-1, with unresolved D. The CDR3 totals 14 residues. The germline CDR1 and CDR2 sequences are SGHRS and YFSETQ. The CDR3 region has the DNA TGCGCCAGCGGCTTCCAGTCTGTGAGCACTGAAGCTTTCTTT. It is translated as CASGFQSVSTEAFF.

This clonotype came up a few times. V is TRBV19 and J is TRBJ1-2; D gene uncertain. From germline, CDR1 is LNHDA and CDR2 SQIVND (reference sequence). The CDR3 loop spans 13 amino acids. The CDR3 region has the DNA TGTGCTTCTCGAAGCGAGGCAGACTATGGCTACACCTTC. Translation: CASRSEADYGYTF. Looking up the rest from reference TRBV19 and TRBJ1-2 gives the full variable domain: DGGITQSPKYLFRKEGQNVTLSCEQNLNHDAMYWYRQDPGQGLRLIYYSQIVNDFQKGDIAEGYSVSREKKESFPLTVTSAQKNPTAFYLCASRSEADYGYTFGSGTRLTVV.

J is TRBJ2-7 and V is TRBV24-1; 11 nucleotides align to TRBD2. Germline values: CDR1 KGHDR, CDR2 SFDVKD. This CDR3 spans 19 amino acids. Unmatched junction bases numbered 19, after V lost 8 bases and J lost 2 bases. The chain's CDR3 is CATIFHQTTSGSQTYEQYF. For the CDR3, the DNA is TGTGCCACCATCTTCCACCAGACAACTAGCGGGAGCCAAACCTACGAGCAGTACTTC.

This clonotype was counted ten times or more. J is TRBJ2-5 and V is TRBV12-3 or TRBV12-4; TRBD2 aligns across 12 bases. Germline trimming cut 1 base from V and 5 bases from J; bases unmatched to any gene: 5. The CDR3 is 16 residues long. CDR3 protein: CASSLDGLAGGETQYF. DNA of the CDR3: TGTGCCAGCAGTTTAGATGGGCTAGCGGGAGGGGAGACCCAGTACTTC.

In this sample, this clonotype turned up a few times. V and J are TRBV29-1 and TRBJ1-1; a possible D gene is TRBD1 (5 bases). CDR1 and CDR2 (germline): SQVTM, ANQGSEA. CDR3 length: 13 amino acids. Trimming removed 2 bases at V and 5 bases at J, with 12 bases between. The CDR3 sequence: CSVESGARTEAFF. The CDR3 region has the DNA TGCAGCGTTGAAAGCGGGGCGCGGACTGAAGCTTTCTTT.

A few counts support this clonotype. V gene TRBV6-1 combines with J gene TRBJ2-2; D is perhaps TRBD2 (6 bases). From germline, CDR1 is MNHNS and CDR2 SASEGT. The CDR3 loop spans 17 amino acids. Trimming pared 6 bases from V and 6 bases from J, leaving 23 bases between. The CDR3 region is CASRDLGETSNAGELFF. The DNA of the CDR3 is TGTGCCAGCAGGGACCTGGGGGAGACTAGTAACGCCGGGGAGCTGTTTTTT.

This clonotype appeared many times. The chain joins TRBV20-1 to TRBJ1-1; D gene unclear. CDR3 length: 14 amino acids. V was shortened by 6 bases and J by 4 bases, with 18 bases between the two germline ends. In germline, CDR1 is DFQATT, CDR2 SNEGSKA (reference sequence). The CDR3 nucleotides are TGCAGTGCCGATCTCCGGGAGCGAGGCACTGAAGCTTTCTTT. Protein sequence: CSADLRERGTEAFF.

The sample holds a few counts of this clonotype. The chain joins TRBV7-2 to TRBJ1-5; no reliable D call. V was trimmed by 1 base and J by 5 bases, leaving 12 bases between them. CDR1 and CDR2 (germline): SGHTA, FQGNSA. CDR3 size: 15 residues. The CDR3 sequence is CASSLVTGSDQPQHF. CDR3 DNA: TGTGCCAGCAGCTTAGTGACGGGTTCCGATCAGCCCCAGCATTTT.

The chain is built from TRBV27 and TRBJ2-3; no clear D. Trimming shortened V by 6 bases and J by 0 bases, and 16 bases separated the two germline ends. Germline V gene sequence: CDR1 MNHEY, CDR2 SMNVEV (reference sequence). The CDR3 has 16 amino acids. Here the CDR3 reads CASSLAGFQSTDTQYF. CDR3 in DNA: TGTGCCAGCAGCCTTGCCGGGTTTCAAAGCACAGATACGCAGTATTTT.

At least ten counts were recorded for this clonotype. The chain has TRBV7-9 and TRBJ2-5; TRBD2 agrees at 7 bases. CDR1 SEHNR and CDR2 FQNEAQ come from the germline V gene (reference sequence). V shed 1 base, J shed 3 bases, and the junction held 2 bases outside the gene matches. The CDR3 covers 14 residues. CDR3 sequence: CASSLGREEETQYF. The CDR3, as DNA: TGTGCCAGCAGCTTAGGACGGGAGGAAGAGACCCAGTACTTC.

This clonotype was seen only a few times. A much more abundant neighbour one base away suggests this may be a read error. The chain links TRBV2 to TRBJ1-1; no firm D call. Per germline, CDR1 SNHLY and CDR2 FYNNEI. The CDR3 totals 13 residues. CDR3 sequence reads: CASKVLGIAEALF. In DNA form, the CDR3 reads TGTGCCAGCAAGGTCCTAGGGATCGCTGAAGCTCTCTTT.

The rearrangement links TRBV6-5 to TRBJ2-7, with D hard to call. There are 14 residues in the CDR3. V lost 4 bases to trimming and J lost 3 bases, with 13 bases between them. Per germline, CDR1 MNHEY and CDR2 SVGAGI. In nucleotides, the CDR3 is TGTGCCAGCAGTTCTTCCAACCGCTACTACGAGCAGTACTTC. This gives the protein CASSSSNRYYEQYF.

CDR3 nucleotide sequence: TGTGCCAGCTCGGGGGCAAATCAAGAGACCCAGTACTTC. It encodes CASSGANQETQYF. J is TRBJ2-5 and V is TRBV7-9; D might be TRBD1 or TRBD2, each matching 6 bases. V was clipped by 8 bases and J by 2 bases, with 12 bases between them. Germline V lookup: CDR1 SEHNR, CDR2 FQNEAQ (reference sequence). The CDR3 covers 13 residues.

The chain has TRBV30 and TRBJ1-5; 7 bases fit TRBD1. This CDR3 has 14 amino acids. Looked up from germline, CDR1 is GTSNPN and CDR2 is SVGIG (reference sequence). The junction had 4 bases not matched to a gene; V was cut back by 4 bases and J by 1 base. The CDR3 sequence: CAWNRQGSNQPQHF. CDR3 DNA: TGTGCCTGGAACCGACAGGGAAGCAATCAGCCCCAGCATTTT.

This clonotype has just a few counts. The V gene is TRBV25-1, the J gene TRBJ2-5; D might be TRBD1 or TRBD2, each matching 5 bases. The CDR3 has 16 amino acids. Trimming removed 2 bases at V and 1 base at J, with 14 bases between. Per germline, CDR1 MGHDK and CDR2 SYGVNS. Written as DNA, the CDR3 is TGTGCCAGCAGTGAAGGGAGCAGGGTCACCCAAGAGACCCAGTACTTC. The encoded protein is CASSEGSRVTQETQYF.

This clonotype occurred many times. This chain connects TRBV29-1 to TRBJ2-5, with D perhaps matching TRBD1 or TRBD2 (6 bases each). In germline, CDR1 is SQVTM, CDR2 ANQGSEA. The V end was cut by 6 bases, the J end by 5 bases, with 16 bases between. CDR3 length: 13 amino acids. The CDR3 region has the DNA TGCAGCGTCCCGGGGGCGTCTTTGGAGACCCAGTACTTC. It translates to CSVPGASLETQYF.

Ten or more counts support this clonotype. The V gene is TRBV5-1, the J gene TRBJ2-7; D ambiguous. The CDR3 is 16 amino acids. V dropped 6 bases and J dropped 3 bases, with 22 bases sitting between them. CDR1 and CDR2 (germline): SGHRS, YFSETQ. The CDR3 region is CASNPWVGTAYYEQYF. The DNA for the CDR3 is TGCGCCAGCAACCCCTGGGTGGGCACAGCATACTACGAGCAGTACTTC.

This sequence joins TRBV27 and TRBJ2-3; D is unresolved. V lost 0 bases, J lost 3 bases, and 4 bases lay in between. Germline V gene sequence: CDR1 MNHEY, CDR2 SMNVEV (reference sequence). There are 13 residues in the CDR3. DNA for the CDR3: TGTGCCAGCAGTTTATCGATGACAGATACGCAGTATTTT. It specifies CASSLSMTDTQYF.

There are a few counts of this clonotype. V gene TRBV30 combines with J gene TRBJ1-2; 8 bases agree with TRBD1. This CDR3 region has 16 residues. After removal of 5 bases from V and 4 bases from J, the junction contained 15 bases not matched to a gene. Per the germline V gene, CDR1 is GTSNPN and CDR2 is SVGIG (reference sequence). The CDR3 protein is CAWGKTGEKVIYGYTF. Written as DNA, the CDR3 is TGTGCCTGGGGGAAGACAGGGGAAAAGGTTATCTATGGCTACACCTTC.

This clonotype was observed many times. The chain combines TRBV20-1 with TRBJ2-1; 7 nucleotides match TRBD2. The J segment lost 7 bases and the V segment lost 0 bases, leaving 6 bases of the junction unmatched. The CDR3 loop spans 14 amino acids. The germline V gene has CDR1 DFQATT and CDR2 SNEGSKA (reference sequence). The CDR3 region is CSARDFQGGNEQFF. CDR3 bases: TGCAGTGCTAGAGATTTTCAGGGAGGGAATGAGCAGTTCTTC.

V gene TRBV5-1 combines with J gene TRBJ2-3; D not certain. V was trimmed by 3 bases and J by 6 bases, leaving 11 bases between them. The CDR3 is 13 residues long. The germline V gene encodes CDR1 SGHRS and CDR2 YFSETQ. The CDR3 DNA is TGCGCCAGCAGCTACAGCTCCGGGGATACGCAGTATTTT. Its protein product is CASSYSSGDTQYF.

In this sample, this clonotype turned up many times. The chain employs TRBV18 and TRBJ2-5, with D perhaps matching TRBD1 (5 bases). Looked up from germline, CDR1 is KGHSH and CDR2 is LQKENI. The CDR3 sequence is 14 residues long. Trimming took off 3 bases at V and 5 bases at J, with 13 bases between the two ends. CDR3 bases: TGTGCCAGCTCACCGAGACAGAAAGCCGAGACCCAGTACTTC. It is translated as CASSPRQKAETQYF.

This clonotype showed up many times. This rearrangement joins TRBV12-3 or TRBV12-4 to TRBJ2-5, with 12 positions matching TRBD1. This CDR3 region has 15 residues. V lost 3 bases to trimming and J lost 5 bases; unmatched junction nucleotides: 4. In DNA, the CDR3 is TGTGCCAGCAGTTTCGGGACAGGGGGCAAGGAGACCCAGTACTTC. This codes for CASSFGTGGKETQYF.

This clonotype came up a few times. The DNA of the CDR3 is TGTGCCAGCAGTTCGCGGGACTCGTTCGATACGCAGTATTTT. Its translation: CASSSRDSFDTQYF. V gene TRBV12-3 or TRBV12-4 combines with J gene TRBJ2-3; a possible D gene is TRBD2 (6 bases). Trimming cost V 4 bases and J 6 bases, with 14 bases left between them. CDR3 size: 14 residues.

This clonotype was seen many times. The chain couples TRBV7-2 to TRBJ1-1, with a possible D match to TRBD1 (6 bases). CDR3 length: 14 residues. CDR1 SGHTA and CDR2 FQGNSA come from the germline V gene. Trimming pared 5 bases from V and 5 bases from J, leaving 15 bases between. CDR3 sequence reads: CASSPGTTGTEAFF. The CDR3 bases are TGTGCCAGCAGCCCCGGGACAACCGGGACTGAAGCTTTCTTT.

The table lists this clonotype with many counts. The CDR3 DNA reads TGTGCCAGCGGGGTAGACAGCTACCAAGAGACCCAGTACTTC. As protein: CASGVDSYQETQYF. The chain uses TRBV12-3 or TRBV12-4 and TRBJ2-5; tentative D call: TRBD1 (5 bases). The CDR3 runs 14 residues. Between the trimmed V and J ends, which lost 8 bases and 0 bases, there was a span of 13 bases.

This clonotype has more than one count but fewer than ten. This rearrangement joins TRBV7-2 to TRBJ2-7, with D perhaps matching TRBD1 (6 bases). From germline, CDR1 is SGHTA and CDR2 FQGNSA. The CDR3 loop spans 14 amino acids. Between the trimmed V and J ends, which lost 7 bases and 3 bases, there was a span of 16 bases. As DNA, the CDR3 is TGTGCCAGCACAGTGACAGACAGGTTCTACGAGCAGTACTTC. As protein: CASTVTDRFYEQYF.